These 8 T cell receptor beta chains came from one sample sequenced in a study of beta chain features in type 1 diabetes. These receptors have no known antigen. Study-level findings and limits: A moderate, significant TCRB CDR3 shortening appeared in type 1 diabetes across four CD4+ subsets.

Sequencing targeted expressed TCRB transcripts, as all isolated RNA had been reverse transcribed. TCRdb's copy holds only in-frame clones and misses some; the assay was immunoSEQ multiplex PCR. This sample has about 660,000 clones; 11% to 15% occur once, and the top ten carry roughly 0.04%. Sequencing was performed on naive CD4+ T cells from blood. These receptors all stem from a man younger than 35 with type 1 diabetes.

The V call is TRBV6-1, the J call TRBJ1-5, with D possibly TRBD1 on 5 matching bases. Trimming shortened V by 4 bases and J by 8 bases, and 15 bases separated the two germline ends. Germline V gene data show CDR1 as MNHNS and CDR2 as SASEGT. CDR3 length equals 14 residues. CDR3 protein: CASSGTPSQEPQHF. In DNA, the CDR3 is TGTGCCAGCAGTGGGACACCCTCTCAGGAGCCCCAGCATTTT.

The J gene is TRBJ2-1, the V gene TRBV4-1; TRBD2 matches at 9 bases. The V gene's germline CDR1 is MGHRA and CDR2 YSYEKL. The V segment lost 4 bases and the J segment 0 bases; nucleotides outside the gene matches: 7. There are 17 residues in the CDR3. CDR3 sequence: CASSLGLAKSSYNEQFF. Here the CDR3 DNA reads TGCGCCAGCAGCCTGGGACTAGCCAAAAGCTCCTACAATGAGCAGTTCTTC.

This clone was detected a few times. The chain couples TRBV27 to TRBJ1-1, with D maybe TRBD1 (5 bases). V lost 3 bases and J 5 bases, leaving 10 bases between the germline ends. The CDR3 is 13 residues long. Per germline, CDR1 MNHEY and CDR2 SMNVEV (reference sequence). Written as DNA, the CDR3 is TGTGCCAGCAGTTTTGAAGGGGCGACTGAAGCTTTCTTT. Its protein is CASSFEGATEAFF.

The chain uses TRBV29-1 and TRBJ1-2; TRBD1 might be the D (5 bases). Per germline, CDR1 SQVTM and CDR2 ANQGSEA. The CDR3 is made up of 10 amino acids. The germline V and J ends were trimmed by 4 bases and 7 bases, with 7 bases remaining between them. The CDR3 nucleotides are TGCAGCGTTGCGACAGTTGGCTACACCTTC. Translating gives CSVATVGYTF.

This chain links TRBV2 with TRBJ1-4; D gene unclear. The CDR3 runs 11 residues. V was cut by 4 bases and J by 7 bases, with 4 bases left in between. Germline V gives CDR1 SNHLY, CDR2 FYNNEI. CDR3 amino acids: CASSVIEKLFF. CDR3 nucleotide sequence: TGTGCCAGCAGTGTAATTGAAAAACTGTTTTTT.

This clone was observed a few times. The rearrangement joins TRBV25-1 to TRBJ2-2; 10 nucleotides line up with TRBD2. The CDR3 has 15 amino acids. Per the germline V gene, CDR1 is MGHDK and CDR2 is SYGVNS. V lost 4 bases, J lost 8 bases, and 7 bases stayed unmatched. CDR3 region: CASSGLAGDVGELFF. Here the CDR3 DNA reads TGTGCCAGCAGTGGGCTAGCGGGAGATGTGGGGGAGCTGTTTTTT.

This clone has only a few counts. V usage is TRBV2 and J usage is TRBJ2-5; 8 bases line up with TRBD1. J was trimmed by 4 bases and V by 4 bases; bases with no gene match: 5. Germline lookup yields CDR1 SNHLY and CDR2 FYNNEI. The CDR3 loop spans 14 amino acids. CDR3 protein: CASSGPGGTETQYF. The CDR3 DNA follows: TGTGCCAGCAGTGGACCAGGGGGCACAGAGACCCAGTACTTC.

The chain uses TRBV28 and TRBJ2-4; possibly TRBD2 for D (6 bases). From germline, CDR1 is MDHEN and CDR2 SYDVKM. The ends were cut back, 5 bases at V and 9 bases at J, with 17 bases in the middle. The CDR3 covers 14 residues. The CDR3 region is CASSPPWRAGIQYF. The CDR3 nucleotides read TGTGCCAGCAGTCCTCCGTGGAGGGCCGGCATTCAGTACTTC.